The T cell receptor beta chain under discussion was sequenced for a study of T-cell reconstitution after alpha-beta-depleted transplantation in children. The V segment lost 1 base and the J segment 0 bases; nucleotides outside the gene matches: 2. Germline CDR1 and CDR2: LNHNV and YYDKDF (reference sequence). There are 15 residues in the CDR3. This clonotype was detected many times. Its antigen is unknown. Study results and caveats: Certain patients had high TCRbeta diversity at day 60, and it came from recipient T cells and thymic progenitors that survived. Reported findings indicate that, about two months after transplant, alpha-beta T cells came from several hundred expanded clones, which were derived from non-depleted graft cells. From newly produced T cells came most of the T-cell counts and diversity one year after transplant.

Preparation of the TCRbeta library used unique molecular identifiers. TCRdb used MiXCR to reprocess the PCR reads, holding one entry per CDR3 protein. Counted here are 97,000 or so distinct CDR3 sequences, 4.5% to 7.5% occurring once; the ten biggest clones make up 6% to 7%. The material was PBMCs, mostly from graft donor cells, obtained 60 days after TCRalphabeta/CD19-depleted stem cell transplant. This sequence originates from a female patient aged 2 to 10 who had a stem cell transplant for Fanconi anemia, so the T cells may come from the graft donor. The chain combines TRBV15 with TRBJ2-7; 8 bases line up with TRBD1. CDR3: CATSRGDRPSYEQYF. Here the CDR3 DNA reads TGTGCCACCAGCAGAGGGGACAGGCCCTCCTACGAGCAGTACTTC.